Below are 22 T cell receptor beta chains sequenced from a single sample in a study of blood T cell repertoires in COVID-19. Data came from immunoSEQ multiplex PCR; TCRdb stores just in-frame clones and leaves some out. The sample lists approximately 250,000 clones, around 85% occurring once. The source material was peripheral blood. The receptors here all came from a woman aged 55-75 years with active or convalescent COVID-19.

This sequence joins TRBV28 and TRBJ2-7; 8 positions match TRBD1. V dropped 3 bases and J dropped 2; count of bases not matched to a gene: 6. CDR1 is MDHEN and CDR2 is SYDVKM in the germline V gene. This CDR3 is 15 amino acids long. The CDR3, as DNA: TGTGCCAGCAGTTTCCCTGGACAGGGCGCCTACGAGCAGTACGTC. Translated: CASSFPGQGAYEQYV.

V and J are TRBV19 and TRBJ1-5; 11 bases are shared with TRBD1. The CDR3 totals 16 residues. V was clipped by 6 bases and J by 5 bases; unmatched bases: 9. From germline, CDR1 is LNHDA and CDR2 SQIVND (reference sequence). CDR3 DNA sequence: TGTGCCAGTAGACCGGACAGGGGGCTGGGTTATCAGCCCCAGCATTTT. It specifies CASRPDRGLGYQPQHF.

The chain joins TRBV19 to TRBJ2-3; D is undetermined. The CDR3 has 13 residues. Trimming stripped 7 bases from V and 6 bases from J, with 14 bases between. The germline V gene encodes CDR1 LNHDA and CDR2 SQIVND (reference sequence). CDR3 nucleotides: TGTGCCAGTACCAGTCGAGGTGAGGATACGCAGTATTTT. This sequence encodes CASTSRGEDTQYF.

The chain uses TRBV11-2 and TRBJ2-3; possibly TRBD2 for D (6 bases). This CDR3 is 15 amino acids long. Germline lookup yields CDR1 SGHAT and CDR2 FQNNGV. V shed 4 bases and J shed 4 bases, with 15 bases lying between them. DNA of the CDR3: TGTGCCAGCAGCTCCCGAGGCGGGGATTCAGATACGCAGTATTTT. Its protein product is CASSSRGGDSDTQYF.

This clone was found a few times. The V and J genes are TRBV7-2 and TRBJ2-4, with 7 bases that match TRBD1. The CDR3 is 12 residues long. The J segment lost 9 bases and the V segment lost 5 bases, leaving 4 bases of the junction unmatched. Germline CDR1 SGHTA, CDR2 FQGNSA. The CDR3 DNA reads as TGTGCCAGCAGCAGACAGGGTGGCATTCAGTACTTC. This codes for CASSRQGGIQYF.

The J gene is TRBJ1-1, the V gene TRBV29-1, with 7 bases aligning to TRBD1. Germline CDR1 is SQVTM and CDR2 is ANQGSEA. The CDR3 length is 16 residues. J gave up 5 bases and V 3 bases, and 15 bases lay outside the gene matches. The CDR3 sequence: CSVEYRGRAGRTEAFF. In DNA, the CDR3 is TGCAGCGTTGAGTACAGGGGCCGCGCAGGTCGAACTGAAGCTTTCTTT.

V is TRBV29-1 and J is TRBJ2-1; 15 positions agree with TRBD2. The V gene's germline CDR1 is SQVTM and CDR2 ANQGSEA. The V gene end was trimmed by 6 bases and the J gene end by 3 bases; junction bases not matched to a gene: 6. This CDR3 region has 16 residues. The CDR3 here is CSVSGLAGGYYNEQFF. CDR3 in DNA: TGCAGCGTATCGGGACTAGCGGGAGGATACTACAATGAGCAGTTCTTC.

The chain recombines TRBV6-6 with TRBJ2-7, with D unclear. The CDR3 is made up of 13 amino acids. V lost 2 bases and J lost 0, with 5 bases in between. From germline, CDR1 is MNHNY and CDR2 SVGAGI (reference sequence). The CDR3 nucleotides are TGTGCCAGCAGTTACCGGAGCTCCTACGAGCAGTACGTC. It encodes CASSYRSSYEQYV.

This clone was observed a few times. This rearrangement joins TRBV4-2 to TRBJ2-1, with TRBD2 matching over 14 bases. Looked up from germline, CDR1 is LGHNA and CDR2 is YNFKEQ. Trimming took 0 bases from V and 2 from J; bases not matched to a gene: 6. The CDR3 is made up of 19 amino acids. The CDR3 coding sequence is TGTGCCAGCAGCCAAGATACGGGACTAGCGGGAGAAGCCTACAATGAGCAGTTCTTC. It yields the protein CASSQDTGLAGEAYNEQFF.

The chain combines TRBV11-2 with TRBJ2-3, with 8 bases matching TRBD2. The trim removed 5 bases at V and 2 bases at J, leaving 6 bases unmatched. This CDR3 is 15 amino acids long. Germline V gene lookup returns CDR1 SGHAT and CDR2 FQNNGV. The CDR3 region has the DNA TGTGCCAGCAGCCCCCGGGGGGGCGTCACAGATACGCAGTATTTT. This sequence encodes CASSPRGGVTDTQYF.

The gene calls are TRBV7-2 and TRBJ2-7; 12 bases are a match to TRBD2. CDR1 SGHTA and CDR2 FQGNSA come from the germline V gene. The CDR3 is 14 residues long. V shed 5 bases and J 4 bases; nucleotides not matched to a gene: 3. In DNA form, the CDR3 reads TGTGCCAGCAGCCCCGGGACTAGCGGGTACGAGCAGTACTTC. This translates into CASSPGTSGYEQYF.

The chain combines TRBV15 with TRBJ1-2; maybe TRBD1 (6 bases). Germline CDR1 and CDR2: LNHNV and YYDKDF (reference sequence). CDR3 size: 15 residues. V lost 0 bases, J lost 8 bases, and 16 bases lay in between. The CDR3 here is CATSRDQQGQGGYTF. CDR3 bases: TGTGCCACCAGCAGAGATCAACAGGGCCAGGGGGGCTACACCTTC.

The chain carries TRBV11-3 and TRBJ1-4, with 7 nucleotides matching TRBD1. The germline CDR1 and CDR2 sequences are SGHNT and YENEEA. CDR3 length equals 14 residues. The V gene end was trimmed by 5 bases and the J gene end by 4 bases; junction bases not matched to a gene: 4. The CDR3 region is CASSNRDSNEKLFF. DNA for the CDR3: TGTGCCAGCAGCAACCGGGACAGTAATGAAAAACTGTTTTTT.

V gene TRBV4-1 combines with J gene TRBJ1-2; tentatively, D is TRBD1 (5 bases). Germline V gene lookup returns CDR1 MGHRA and CDR2 YSYEKL. The CDR3 runs to 14 residues. V was shortened by 3 bases and J by 5 bases, with 13 bases between the two germline ends. The DNA for the CDR3 is TGCGCCAGCAGCCATGCGACAGAGCTATATGGCTACACCTTC. It translates to CASSHATELYGYTF.

The CDR3 sequence is CASSRGTSGGSSYEQYF. The CDR3 bases are TGTGCCAGCAGCCGAGGTACTAGCGGGGGTTCATCCTACGAGCAGTACTTC. This chain joins TRBV7-6 and TRBJ2-7; 11 positions match TRBD2. J was trimmed by 1 base and V by 5 bases; bases with no gene match: 10. Germline CDR1 reads SGHVS; CDR2 reads FNYEAQ. This CDR3 has 17 amino acids.

The V and J genes are TRBV30 and TRBJ1-1, with 8 positions matching TRBD1. CDR3 length: 14 amino acids. Germline V lookup: CDR1 GTSNPN, CDR2 SVGIG (reference sequence). J gave up 0 bases and V 0 bases, and 0 bases lay outside the gene matches. The CDR3 bases are TGTGCCTGGAGTGTACAGGGGGTGAACACTGAAGCTTTCTTT. It translates to CAWSVQGVNTEAFF.

The chain carries TRBV3-1 (or the pseudogene TRBV3-2) and TRBJ2-1, with D maybe TRBD2 (7 bases). The CDR3 has 15 amino acids. V lost 0 bases to trimming and J lost 10 bases, with 16 bases between them. The germline V gene has CDR1 LGHDT and CDR2 YNNKEL (reference sequence). The DNA of the CDR3 is TGTGCCAGCAGCCAAGATGGAGGGGGGGCTAAGGAGCAGTTCTTC. It yields the protein CASSQDGGGAKEQFF.

This chain uses TRBV24-1 with TRBJ2-1; TRBD2 aligns across 7 bases. The CDR3 is 17 residues long. V gave up 4 bases and J gave up 6 bases; unmatched junction bases: 14. Germline V gene lookup returns CDR1 KGHDR and CDR2 SFDVKD. CDR3 coding DNA: TGTGCCACCAGTGAGACAGCGGGACGGCCTACCTCCAATGAGCAGTTCTTC. Protein product: CATSETAGRPTSNEQFF.

The CDR3 is CASRKSGSTGEQYF. The CDR3 DNA reads TGTGCCAGCAGAAAAAGCGGGAGTACGGGCGAGCAGTACTTC. The J gene is TRBJ2-7, the V gene TRBV6-5, with TRBD2 matching 8 bases. Germline loops: CDR1 MNHEY, CDR2 SVGAGI. The CDR3 has 14 residues. Unmatched junction bases numbered 10, after V lost 6 bases and J lost 6 bases.

V is TRBV12-5 and J is TRBJ1-5; D is unclear. V gave up 0 bases and J gave up 5 bases, with 17 bases separating them. The CDR3 consists of 17 residues. Looked up from germline, CDR1 is LGHNT and CDR2 is FRNRAP. CDR3 nucleotide sequence: TGTGCTAGTGGTTTGGTGTCACGGGCAAGGAGGGATCAGCCCCAGCATTTT. Translation gives CASGLVSRARRDQPQHF.

This chain connects TRBV2 to TRBJ1-2; 7 bases line up with TRBD1. Germline CDR1 and CDR2: SNHLY and FYNNEI. The CDR3 contains 16 residues. V shed 6 bases, J shed 1 base, and the junction held 11 bases outside the gene matches. CDR3 sequence (DNA): TGTGCCAGCAGAAAAAGGGGGCGCGATCATAACTATGGCTACACCTTC. It codes for CASRKRGRDHNYGYTF.

The genes are TRBV3-1 (or the pseudogene TRBV3-2) and TRBJ2-7; tentatively, D is TRBD2 (7 bases). The CDR3 is 13 amino acids. The germline V gene encodes CDR1 LGHDT and CDR2 YNNKEL (reference sequence). The CDR3 region is CASSQDGGGRQTV. CDR3 DNA sequence: TGTGCCAGCAGCCAAGATGGCGGGGGCCGGCAAACGGTC.